The sequence of this T cell receptor (beta chain) was determined in a study of blood T cell repertoires in COVID-19. Background on the study: Acute and convalescent COVID-19 samples came from the United States, Italy and Spain. From T cells, B-cell-depleted T cells, or PBMCs came the material, which was cDNA or gDNA.

Under the authors' procedure: The authors estimated nucleated cell counts from reference gene primer amplification. Clones were sequenced by immunoSEQ multiplex PCR, and TCRdb holds only the in-frame ones, with some missing. The V and J calls and the clone size are those of that table, but D and trimming were determined from the DNA. This sample carries about 60,000 clones, approximately 86% of them seen once, and the ten largest clones take about 9.4%. The source material was peripheral blood. The receptor was derived from a human donor with acute or convalescent COVID-19. The donor label of this sample is uncertain.

In nucleotides, the CDR3 is TGTGCCAGCAGCTTAGCCCGTCTAGCGGGATTCACAGATACGCAGTATTTT. Its protein product is CASSLARLAGFTDTQYF. The genes are TRBV11-2 and TRBJ2-3, with 9 nucleotides matching TRBD2. The CDR3 loop spans 17 amino acids. Germline V gene sequence: CDR1 SGHAT, CDR2 FQNNGV. The V and J ends lost 1 base and 2 bases, in that order; junction bases with no gene match: 7.